This entry is about one T cell receptor beta chain. As yet, its antigen is unknown. The ends lost 0 bases at V and 6 bases at J; junction bases unmatched: 3. Germline V gene data show CDR1 as SGHNT and CDR2 as YYREEE (reference sequence). The CDR3 is made up of 15 amino acids. Assay: immunoSEQ multiplex PCR; the TCRdb copy retains only in-frame clones and omits some. The data show over 75,000 clones, about 89% seen once. The source of the sample is a study of graft-versus-host responses after intestinal transplantation. Across the whole study: Recipients underwent multivisceral, liver-intestinal, or isolated intestinal transplants. Findings and caveats of the study: In recipient marrow, GvH clones were found, and some appeared first in ileum or blood.

This receptor was identified in a human donor who received an intestinal transplant. V and J are TRBV5-4 and TRBJ2-2; 9 bases map to TRBD2. The sample here was unstimulated CD4+ T cells sorted from spleen or lymph node cells, taken before intestinal transplant. The DNA of the CDR3 is TGTGCCAGCAGCTTGGCTGCGGGAGGGGCCGGGGAGCTGTTTTTT. This codes for CASSLAAGGAGELFF.